The 20 T cell receptor beta chains given below trace back to one sample, sequenced in a study of PD-1 blockade in classical Hodgkin lymphoma. Profiled with immunoSEQ multiplex PCR; TCRdb holds only in-frame clones, not every one. Here the sample spans 50,000 to 65,000 clones, approximately 90% being singletons. Relapse after autologous stem cell transplantation occurred in every patient, and brentuximab vedotin exposure varied. The source material was peripheral blood mononuclear cells (PBMCs), sampled before the second cycle of nivolumab. These receptors all come from a human donor with classical Hodgkin lymphoma.

The CDR3 reads CASSSDGDGNTIYF. CDR3 DNA sequence: TGCGCCAGCAGCTCAGACGGAGATGGAAACACCATATATTTT. The V gene is TRBV5-1, the J gene TRBJ1-3; D ambiguous. The CDR3 is 14 residues long. Germline CDR1 SGHRS, CDR2 YFSETQ. Between the trimmed V and J ends, which lost 3 bases and 3 bases, there was a span of 10 bases.

The J gene is TRBJ2-3, the V gene TRBV9; D is ambiguous. V lost 0 bases to trimming and J lost 3 bases, with 5 bases between them. Germline-derived CDR1 and CDR2 are SGDLS and YYNGEE. CDR3 length: 13 amino acids. The CDR3: CASSVVETDTQYF. CDR3 nucleotide sequence: TGTGCCAGCAGCGTAGTGGAGACAGATACGCAGTATTTT.

CDR3 amino acids: CASSFPGSLPYSNQPQHF. As DNA, the CDR3 is TGTGCCAGCAGCTTCCCTGGCAGCCTTCCTTATAGCAATCAGCCCCAGCATTTT. The rearrangement links TRBV5-4 to TRBJ1-5; D call uncertain. The CDR3 covers 18 residues. Trimming shortened V by 2 bases and J by 0 bases, and 18 bases separated the two germline ends. Germline V gene sequence: CDR1 SGHNT, CDR2 YYREEE (reference sequence).

In regard to this clone: The same CDR3 can be traced to other DNA sequences in this sample. The chain uses TRBV5-1 and TRBJ2-2; perhaps D is TRBD1 or TRBD2 (5 bases each). Between the trimmed V and J ends, which lost 3 bases and 0 bases, there was a span of 12 bases. The CDR3 length is 16 residues. From germline, CDR1 is SGHRS and CDR2 YFSETQ. CDR3 in amino acids: CASSSTGTSNTGELFF. The CDR3 nucleotides are TGCGCCAGCAGCTCAACCGGGACGTCGAACACCGGGGAGCTGTTTTTT.

The rearrangement joins TRBV6-6 to TRBJ2-7, with TRBD1 identical over 8 bases. Germline-derived CDR1 and CDR2 are MNHNY and SVGAGI (reference sequence). With V trimmed by 6 bases and J by 7 bases, 8 bases remained unmatched. This CDR3 spans 13 amino acids. The CDR3 sequence is CASRSDRGGEQYF. CDR3 in DNA: TGTGCCAGCAGATCCGACAGGGGAGGTGAGCAGTACTTC.

The gene calls are TRBV6-7 and TRBJ1-3; D is unclear. TRBV6-7 belongs to the ORF category, with a function that is uncertain. Trimming cost V 0 bases and J 2 bases, with 8 bases left between them. This CDR3 region has 15 residues. The CDR3 loop reads CASSYSVGAGNTIYF. In DNA form, the CDR3 reads TGTGCCAGCAGTTACTCAGTCGGGGCTGGAAACACCATATATTTT.

This clone showed up just a few times. The CDR3 bases are TGTGCCAGCAGCCAAGGGCGCTTATCCACAGATACGCAGTATTTT. This gives the protein CASSQGRLSTDTQYF. V and J are TRBV14 and TRBJ2-3, with unresolved D. CDR1 and CDR2 (germline): SGHDN, FVKESK. V was pared by 1 base and J by 2 bases, with 10 bases between. The CDR3 is 15 residues long.

This rearrangement joins TRBV9 to TRBJ1-3; D unresolved. Trimming took off 4 bases at V and 2 bases at J, with 13 bases between the two ends. Germline-derived CDR1 and CDR2 are SGDLS and YYNGEE. The CDR3 extends over 15 amino acids. CDR3 in DNA: TGTGCCAGCAGCCCTACAGCATACACTGGAAACACCATATATTTT. It specifies CASSPTAYTGNTIYF.

This rearrangement joins TRBV5-1 to TRBJ2-1; possibly TRBD1 for D (6 bases). The V end was cut by 5 bases, the J end by 4 bases, with 10 bases between. Germline CDR1 and CDR2: SGHRS and YFSETQ. The length of the CDR3 is 13 residues. The CDR3 region is CASSQTGYNEQFF. The CDR3 DNA reads as TGCGCCAGCAGTCAGACAGGTTACAATGAGCAGTTCTTC. Full variable domain (rest looked up from reference TRBV5-1 and TRBJ2-1): KAGVTQTPRYLIKTRGQQVTLSCSPISGHRSVSWYQQTPGQGLQFLFEYFSETQRNKGNFPGRFSGRQFSNSRSEMNVSTLELGDSALYLCASSQTGYNEQFFGPGTRLTVL.

This clone was observed a few times. The chain recombines TRBV27 with TRBJ1-6; maybe TRBD1 (5 bases). Trimming shortened V by 4 bases and J by 10 bases, and 11 bases separated the two germline ends. The CDR3 is 13 residues long. The V gene's germline CDR1 is MNHEY and CDR2 SMNVEV (reference sequence). CDR3 DNA: TGTGCCAGCAGTTCAGGGCTATTCTCACCCCTCCACTTT. Its protein product is CASSSGLFSPLHF.

This chain uses TRBV5-1 with TRBJ2-1, with TRBD1 matching 10 bases. V lost 4 bases to trimming and J lost 8 bases; unmatched junction nucleotides: 9. This CDR3 has 15 residues. Germline V gene lookup returns CDR1 SGHRS and CDR2 YFSETQ. The CDR3 coding sequence is TGCGCCAGCAGCGAGACGGGACAGGGGTCCCATGAGCAGTTCTTC. Amino acid sequence: CASSETGQGSHEQFF.

The rearrangement links TRBV5-1 to TRBJ1-2; perhaps TRBD1 as D (5 bases). CDR3 length equals 13 residues. The germline V gene encodes CDR1 SGHRS and CDR2 YFSETQ. The V gene lost 4 bases and the J gene lost 7 bases, with 14 bases spanning the gap. CDR3 in DNA: TGCGCCAGCAGCCCAACAGGCTCCGCTGGCTACACCTTC. This translates into CASSPTGSAGYTF.

The chain links TRBV5-4 to TRBJ2-4, with D possibly being TRBD1 (7 bases). The V and J ends lost 4 bases and 7 bases respectively, with 18 bases between them. Germline V lookup: CDR1 SGHNT, CDR2 YYREEE (reference sequence). The CDR3 consists of 15 residues. The CDR3 coding sequence is TGTGCCAGCAGCCCACGGGACAGTGGGGGGAACATTCAGTACTTC. Amino acid sequence: CASSPRDSGGNIQYF.

The rearrangement uses TRBV28 and TRBJ1-2; D is unresolved. Trimming cost V 6 bases and J 0 bases, with 8 bases left between them. Germline-derived CDR1 and CDR2 are MDHEN and SYDVKM. The CDR3 extends over 13 amino acids. CDR3 in amino acids: CASRDGTNYGYTF. In nucleotides, the CDR3 is TGTGCCAGCAGAGACGGCACTAACTATGGCTACACCTTC.

V gene TRBV5-1 combines with J gene TRBJ2-7; 11 positions agree with TRBD1. Trimming at V came to 7 bases and at J to 1 base, leaving 4 bases not matched to a gene. The CDR3 length is 14 residues. Germline CDR1 and CDR2: SGHRS and YFSETQ. In DNA, the CDR3 is TGCGCCAGCTCCGGGACAGGGGGTTCCTACGAGCAGTACTTC. Translated, it gives CASSGTGGSYEQYF. Variable domain in full (rest from reference TRBV5-1 and TRBJ2-7): KAGVTQTPRYLIKTRGQQVTLSCSPISGHRSVSWYQQTPGQGLQFLFEYFSETQRNKGNFPGRFSGRQFSNSRSEMNVSTLELGDSALYLCASSGTGGSYEQYFGPGTRLTVT.

The gene calls are TRBV5-1 and TRBJ2-5; 9 nucleotides agree with TRBD1. Germline values: CDR1 SGHRS, CDR2 YFSETQ. The CDR3 has 16 amino acids. After removal of 3 bases from V and 4 bases from J, the junction contained 10 bases not matched to a gene. For the CDR3, the DNA is TGCGCCAGCAGCTGGACCGGGACAGGGAGTGGAGAGACCCAGTACTTC. Encoded protein: CASSWTGTGSGETQYF.

This clone was seen just once. The chain is built from TRBV30 and TRBJ1-2, with TRBD1 as a possible D gene (5 bases). The germline V gene has CDR1 GTSNPN and CDR2 SVGIG (reference sequence). V lost 1 base and J lost 7, with 7 bases in between. The length of the CDR3 is 11 residues. The CDR3 bases are TGTGCCTGGAGTGCGGGACGTGGCTACACCTTC. Translating gives CAWSAGRGYTF. The variable domain in full, completed from reference TRBV30 and TRBJ1-2, reads SQTIHQWPATLVQPVGSPLSLECTVEGTSNPNLYWYRQAAGRGLQLLFYSVGIGQISSEVPQNLSASRPQDRQFILSSKKLLLSDSGFYLCAWSAGRGYTFGSGTRLTVV.

The chain combines TRBV10-3 with TRBJ2-5; a weak D match, TRBD1 (6 bases). The closer fit of TRBJ2-7 to the DNA end suggests the J call may be wrong. CDR1 is ENHRY and CDR2 is SYGVKD in the germline V gene. The CDR3 loop spans 12 amino acids. CDR3 sequence: CATRQERGEQYF. The CDR3 bases are TGTGCCACGCGACAGGAAAGGGGCGAGCAGTACTTC.

A word on this clone: The identical CDR3 is also encoded by other nucleotide sequences in the sample. V gene TRBV7-9 combines with J gene TRBJ1-5; TRBD1 is a possible D gene (6 bases). CDR1 SEHNR and CDR2 FQNEAQ come from the germline V gene (reference sequence). The CDR3 is 15 residues long. V was cut by 1 base and J by 0 bases, with 7 bases left in between. The CDR3 is CASSLEGGSNQPQHF. The CDR3 nucleotides are TGTGCCAGCAGCTTAGAAGGGGGTAGCAATCAGCCCCAGCATTTT.

This chain links TRBV28 with TRBJ2-2; D is tentatively TRBD1 or TRBD2 (6 bases each). Germline CDR1 reads MDHEN; CDR2 reads SYDVKM. The CDR3 is 16 amino acids. The ends were cut back, 6 bases at V and 3 bases at J, with 17 bases in the middle. DNA for the CDR3: TGTGCCAGCAGCCATCGGAGGGACACCTACACCGGGGAGCTGTTTTTT. Encoded protein: CASSHRRDTYTGELFF.